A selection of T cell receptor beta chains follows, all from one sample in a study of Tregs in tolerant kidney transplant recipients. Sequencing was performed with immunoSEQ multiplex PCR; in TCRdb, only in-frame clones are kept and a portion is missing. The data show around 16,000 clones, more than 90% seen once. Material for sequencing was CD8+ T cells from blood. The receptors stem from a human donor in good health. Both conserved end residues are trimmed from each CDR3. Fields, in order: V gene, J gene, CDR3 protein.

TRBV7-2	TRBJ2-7	ASSLLPFEPYEQY
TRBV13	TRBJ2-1	ASSPRWRNHYNEQF
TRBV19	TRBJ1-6	ASSIPATGHSSPLH
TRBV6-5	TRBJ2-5	ASSSPREETQY
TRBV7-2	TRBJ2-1	ASSAGLAGGGYNEQF
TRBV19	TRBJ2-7	ASSPGQGFSYEQY
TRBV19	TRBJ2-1	ASTGLGVLQNEQF
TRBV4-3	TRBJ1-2	ASSQEGVDVLYGYT
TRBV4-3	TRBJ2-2	ASSLGQGGTGELF
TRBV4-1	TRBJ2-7	ASSQEGQGVKFPPYEQY
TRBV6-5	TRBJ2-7	ASSYSKIQY
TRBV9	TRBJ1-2	ASSVDGQGVLGGYT
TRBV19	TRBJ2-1	ASSGTASYNEQF
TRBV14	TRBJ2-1	ASSAIYGTGGVGEQF
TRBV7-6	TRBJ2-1	ASSSSGTSGVGQF
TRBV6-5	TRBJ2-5	ASSSETSQETQY
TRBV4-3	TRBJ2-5	ATGRGGLETQY
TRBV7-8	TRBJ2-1	ASGAWGGSYNEQF
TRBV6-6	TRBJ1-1	ASSYTLKNTEAF
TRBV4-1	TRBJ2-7	ASSQDPTTDLRAYEQY
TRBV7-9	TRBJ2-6	ASSLGRGANVLT
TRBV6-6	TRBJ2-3	ASGTATDTQY
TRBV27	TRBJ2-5	ASSFVGMYQETQY
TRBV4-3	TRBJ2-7	ASSQGDVGFGPGEQY
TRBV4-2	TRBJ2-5	ASSQLTSGRRETQY
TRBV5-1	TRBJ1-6	ASSPDRGSPLH
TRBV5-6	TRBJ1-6	ASSFGGSSSPLH
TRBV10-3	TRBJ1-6	AISEVYDSPSSYNSPLH
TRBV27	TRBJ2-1	ASSPYTNNEQF
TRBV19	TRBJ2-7	ASSVRTGTHEQY
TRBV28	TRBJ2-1	ASSPPPGEAYNEQF
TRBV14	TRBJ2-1	ASSPGTSFFHEQF
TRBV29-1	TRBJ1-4	SVGRGEKLF
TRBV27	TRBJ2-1	ASGVSAFFTEQF
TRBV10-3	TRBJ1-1	AISSRDTEAF
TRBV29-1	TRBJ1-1	SGSARGMNTEAF
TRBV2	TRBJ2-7	ASSDNRQVGEQY
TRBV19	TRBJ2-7	ASSIQHRGEQY
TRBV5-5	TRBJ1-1	ASSPGVAWGGSLVTEAF
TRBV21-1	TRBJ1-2	AIIRDGYT
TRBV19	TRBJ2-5	ASSIAWTHKVSQY
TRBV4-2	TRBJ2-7	ASSQARDWEGYEQY